Presented here are 31 T cell receptor beta chains from one specimen sequenced in a study of cytomegalovirus exposure and HLA in healthy donors. 13 Jbeta primers and 60 Vbeta primers were used for the PCR. Clones were read by immunoSEQ multiplex PCR, and TCRdb kept only the in-frame ones, dropping some. The table lists roughly 80,000 clones, roughly two thirds of them singletons. Sequences were obtained from PBMCs. The source is a man aged 55 to 70 in good health and CMV-seropositive.

The genes are TRBV9 and TRBJ2-3; tentatively, D is TRBD2 (6 bases). The germline V gene encodes CDR1 SGDLS and CDR2 YYNGEE. The length of the CDR3 is 17 residues. Trimming stripped 4 bases from V and 2 bases from J, with 20 bases between. In DNA form, the CDR3 reads TGTGCCAGCAGCTCTTCCCTATCGGGAGTCTCCACAGATACGCAGTATTTT. Amino acids: CASSSSLSGVSTDTQYF.

The chain is built from TRBV7-2 and TRBJ2-5; a weak D match, TRBD1 (6 bases). CDR3 length: 15 residues. Germline loops: CDR1 SGHTA, CDR2 FQGNSA. The germline V and J ends were trimmed by 5 bases and 4 bases, with 17 bases remaining between them. Written as DNA, the CDR3 is TGTGCCAGCAGCCGGCCCTACAGGGAAGGAGAGACCCAGTACTTC. Translated, it gives CASSRPYREGETQYF.

This clone was detected only once. This rearrangement joins TRBV29-1 to TRBJ2-1, with 8 bases aligning to TRBD2. The CDR3 is made up of 13 amino acids. Germline trimming cut 7 bases from V and 8 bases from J; bases unmatched to any gene: 10. CDR1 is SQVTM and CDR2 is ANQGSEA in the germline V gene. The CDR3 coding sequence is TGCAGCGCCGGAGCGGGAGCTTACGATGAGCAGTTCTTC. Amino acid sequence: CSAGAGAYDEQFF.

This clone has just a few counts. The J gene is TRBJ2-2, the V gene TRBV2, with D perhaps TRBD2 (6 bases). Germline assignment: CDR1 SNHLY and CDR2 FYNNEI. The CDR3 is 16 amino acids. Trimming took off 9 bases at V and 0 bases at J, with 17 bases between the two ends. Here the CDR3 reads CASGLTGVPNTGELFF. The CDR3 DNA reads as TGTGCCAGTGGCCTAACGGGAGTGCCGAACACCGGGGAGCTGTTTTTT.

The CDR3 loop reads CASSLWTGANTEAFF. CDR3 DNA: TGTGCCAGCAGCCTATGGACAGGGGCGAACACTGAAGCTTTCTTT. V and J are TRBV5-4 and TRBJ1-1, with 9 bases aligning to TRBD1. Trimming at V came to 4 bases and at J to 1 base, leaving 5 bases not matched to a gene. CDR3 length: 15 amino acids. The V gene's germline CDR1 is SGHNT and CDR2 YYREEE (reference sequence).

The chain recombines TRBV7-2 with TRBJ2-1; no reliable D call. V lost 4 bases and J 9 bases, leaving 16 bases between the germline ends. Germline V CDR1 and CDR2: SGHTA, FQGNSA. CDR3 length: 14 residues. The CDR3 region has the DNA TGTGCCAGCAGCTCGTCCTCTGTAAGAGGTGAGCAGTTCTTC. Amino acids: CASSSSSVRGEQFF.

V and J are TRBV7-6 and TRBJ1-5; TRBD1 might be the D (5 bases). Per the germline V gene, CDR1 is SGHVS and CDR2 is FNYEAQ. The CDR3 spans 13 residues. With 5 bases removed from V and 4 bases from J, the gap between germline ends came to 9 bases. The CDR3 sequence is CASSGQGNQPQHF. CDR3 nucleotide sequence: TGTGCCAGCAGCGGCCAGGGTAATCAGCCCCAGCATTTT. The whole variable domain, remainder taken from reference TRBV7-6 and TRBJ1-5, is GAGVSQSPRYKVTKRGQDVALRCDPISGHVSLYWYRQALGQGPEFLTYFNYEAQQDKSGLPNDRFSAERPEGSISTLTIQRTEQRDSAMYRCASSGQGNQPQHFGDGTRLSIL.

The chain carries TRBV21-1 and TRBJ2-3; the DNA was not compared with TRBD2, the D call given in the table. TRBV21-1 is classified as a pseudogene. This CDR3 contains 15 residues. This CDR3 reads CASSNADGGGGTQYF. The DNA for the CDR3 is TGTGCCAGCAGCAATGCAGACGGGGGCGGGGGTACGCAGTATTTT.

There are a few counts of this clone. V usage is TRBV19 and J usage is TRBJ1-2; 8 nucleotides match TRBD1. V shed 1 base and J 5 bases; nucleotides not matched to a gene: 9. CDR1 LNHDA and CDR2 SQIVND come from the germline V gene (reference sequence). This CDR3 is built from 16 residues. CDR3: CASSIGGQAIPYGYTF. The CDR3 region has the DNA TGTGCCAGTAGTATAGGGGGACAGGCTATTCCTTATGGCTACACCTTC.

This clone was detected only a few times. The chain joins TRBV6-5 to TRBJ2-1; 7 bases fit TRBD2. Germline loops: CDR1 MNHEY, CDR2 SVGAGI. CDR3 length equals 16 residues. J gave up 8 bases and V 4 bases, and 14 bases lay outside the gene matches. The CDR3 here is CASSFNPGLLLDEQFF. The CDR3 nucleotides are TGTGCCAGCAGTTTCAACCCGGGACTACTCCTCGATGAGCAGTTCTTC.

V is TRBV6-1 and J is TRBJ1-5, with 9 bases aligning to TRBD1. CDR1 MNHNS and CDR2 SASEGT come from the germline V gene. Trimming cost V 6 bases and J 7 bases; bases outside gene matches: 4. This CDR3 spans 13 amino acids. The CDR3 DNA sequence: TGTGCCAGCAGCTTGACAGGGGGACAGCCCCAGCATTTT. Its protein product is CASSLTGGQPQHF.

The rearrangement joins TRBV5-1 to TRBJ2-1; TRBD2 matches 9 bases. Losses at the gene ends were 4 bases for V and 0 bases for J; bases not matched to a gene: 5. Germline-derived CDR1 and CDR2 are SGHRS and YFSETQ. CDR3 size: 16 residues. CDR3 in DNA: TGCGCCAGCAGCCTTGATAGCGGGGGCTCCTACAATGAGCAGTTCTTC. As protein: CASSLDSGGSYNEQFF. Complete variable domain (other parts from reference TRBV5-1 and TRBJ2-1): KAGVTQTPRYLIKTRGQQVTLSCSPISGHRSVSWYQQTPGQGLQFLFEYFSETQRNKGNFPGRFSGRQFSNSRSEMNVSTLELGDSALYLCASSLDSGGSYNEQFFGPGTRLTVL.

This clone was detected once. The J gene is TRBJ1-1, the V gene TRBV5-4; 8 positions agree with TRBD1. V shed 4 bases, J shed 6 bases, and the junction held 14 bases outside the gene matches. The CDR3 is made up of 16 amino acids. Per the germline V gene, CDR1 is SGHNT and CDR2 is YYREEE (reference sequence). DNA of the CDR3: TGTGCCAGCAGCGCCGTCGGACAGGGAGTGACCGCTGAAGCTTTCTTT. Translation gives CASSAVGQGVTAEAFF.

This rearrangement joins TRBV4-3 to TRBJ1-1, with TRBD1 identical over 7 bases. CDR3 length: 19 amino acids. The trim removed 0 bases at V and 6 bases at J, leaving 19 bases unmatched. Germline lookup yields CDR1 LGHNA and CDR2 YSLEER. The DNA of the CDR3 is TGCGCCAGCAGCCAAGACTGGACCGCAGAGGGGGCCCCCGGACCTGAAGCTTTCTTT. It specifies CASSQDWTAEGAPGPEAFF.

In the case of this clone: The same CDR3 arises from other DNA sequences in this sample as well. The gene calls are TRBV18 and TRBJ1-1; D not certain. V lost 6 bases to trimming and J lost 5 bases, with 13 bases between them. The CDR3 sequence is 13 residues long. The germline CDR1 and CDR2 sequences are KGHSH and LQKENI. For the CDR3, the DNA is TGTGCCAGCTCCCCCTTGGAGGGAACTGAAGCTTTCTTT. Protein product: CASSPLEGTEAFF.

This clone was detected only a few times. The chain is built from TRBV10-2 and TRBJ2-1, with 11 bases matching TRBD2. The CDR3 is 14 amino acids. CDR1 is WSHSY and CDR2 is SAAADI in the germline V gene. J lost 3 bases, V lost 9 bases, and 4 bases had no gene match. The CDR3 sequence is CASETSGNYNEQFF. The CDR3 nucleotides are TGCGCCAGTGAGACTAGCGGGAACTACAATGAGCAGTTCTTC.

J is TRBJ1-2 and V is TRBV13; D ambiguous. This CDR3 region has 15 residues. The V end lost 3 bases, the J end lost 0 bases, and 11 bases lay between the germline ends. Germline V gene lookup returns CDR1 PRHDT and CDR2 FYEKMQ (reference sequence). CDR3 sequence reads: CASSLAQRTNYGYTF. CDR3 nucleotide sequence: TGTGCCAGCAGCTTGGCTCAGAGGACTAACTATGGCTACACCTTC.

In this sample, this clone turned up a few times. In DNA form, the CDR3 reads TGCGCCAGCAGCCCGACGGGACAGTACTCTGGAAACACCATATATTTT. This codes for CASSPTGQYSGNTIYF. The chain recombines TRBV4-1 with TRBJ1-3; 7 nucleotides agree with TRBD1. In germline, CDR1 is MGHRA, CDR2 YSYEKL. Trimming at V came to 4 bases and at J to 0 bases, leaving 6 bases not matched to a gene. There are 16 residues in the CDR3.

This rearrangement joins TRBV7-2 to TRBJ2-1; no clear D. This CDR3 spans 11 amino acids. Trimming shortened V by 4 bases and J by 10 bases, and 8 bases separated the two germline ends. CDR1 and CDR2 (germline): SGHTA, FQGNSA. CDR3 in amino acids: CASSSSVEQFF. CDR3 nucleotides: TGTGCCAGCAGCTCATCGGTAGAGCAGTTCTTC.

V and J are TRBV19 and TRBJ2-3, with a weak D call TRBD2 (6 bases). Germline CDR1 LNHDA, CDR2 SQIVND (reference sequence). V gave up 5 bases and J gave up 5 bases, with 11 bases separating them. CDR3 length: 13 amino acids. The CDR3 DNA is TGTGCCAGTAGTTTCTACGGGGGAGATACGCAGTATTTT. Protein: CASSFYGGDTQYF. The variable domain in full, completed from reference TRBV19 and TRBJ2-3, reads DGGITQSPKYLFRKEGQNVTLSCEQNLNHDAMYWYRQDPGQGLRLIYYSQIVNDFQKGDIAEGYSVSREKKESFPLTVTSAQKNPTAFYLCASSFYGGDTQYFGPGTRLTVL.

V usage is TRBV5-6 and J usage is TRBJ2-2, with a weak D call TRBD2 (5 bases). V shed 0 bases and J shed 11 bases, with 17 bases lying between them. The CDR3 consists of 15 residues. Germline CDR1 SGHDT, CDR2 YYEEEE. The CDR3 region is CASSLVRGVLFELFF. The CDR3 region has the DNA TGTGCCAGCAGCTTGGTCCGGGGTGTGCTATTCGAGCTGTTTTTT.

The genes are TRBV9 and TRBJ2-7; the D gene is possibly TRBD1 (6 bases). The CDR3 loop spans 13 amino acids. Germline CDR1 reads SGDLS; CDR2 reads YYNGEE. Trimming cost V 3 bases and J 4 bases, with 11 bases left between them. The CDR3 reads CASSEGHDYEQYF. CDR3 nucleotide sequence: TGTGCCAGCAGCGAGGGACATGATTACGAGCAGTACTTC.

This chain joins TRBV30 and TRBJ2-1; perhaps TRBD2 as D (6 bases). The length of the CDR3 is 12 residues. Trimming took 0 bases from V and 12 from J, leaving 12 bases between them. The V gene's germline CDR1 is GTSNPN and CDR2 SVGIG (reference sequence). CDR3 sequence reads: CAWSVMGGGQFF. The CDR3 DNA follows: TGTGCCTGGAGTGTAATGGGAGGAGGGCAGTTCTTC.

The chain joins TRBV5-1 to TRBJ2-7; weak D call: TRBD2 (5 bases). The CDR3 loop spans 13 amino acids. The germline gives CDR1 SGHRS, CDR2 YFSETQ. The V and J ends lost 0 bases and 6 bases respectively, with 10 bases between them. CDR3 bases: TGCGCCAGCAGCTTGGGGGAGAGGGTCGAGCAGTACTTC. Translating it yields CASSLGERVEQYF.

This clone was observed a handful of times. The rearrangement joins TRBV11-2 to TRBJ1-2, with D tentatively TRBD1 (5 bases). The germline V and J ends were trimmed by 5 bases and 4 bases, with 11 bases remaining between them. Germline CDR1 reads SGHAT; CDR2 reads FQNNGV. The CDR3 has 13 residues. The CDR3 DNA sequence: TGTGCCAGCAGCCCATCGGGGGGCTATGGCTACACCTTC. Translating gives CASSPSGGYGYTF.

The gene calls are TRBV27 and TRBJ2-7; 7 nucleotides agree with TRBD1. Germline V gene sequence: CDR1 MNHEY, CDR2 SMNVEV (reference sequence). V shed 0 bases, J shed 7 bases, and the junction held 6 bases outside the gene matches. The CDR3 length is 14 residues. The CDR3 sequence is CASSLSVDRAEQYF. CDR3 coding DNA: TGTGCCAGCAGTTTATCGGTTGACAGGGCGGAGCAGTACTTC.

The chain recombines TRBV9 with TRBJ2-1; possible D gene TRBD1, 5 bases. This CDR3 spans 15 amino acids. Germline values: CDR1 SGDLS, CDR2 YYNGEE. Trimming pared 0 bases from V and 0 bases from J, leaving 7 bases between. Written as DNA, the CDR3 is TGTGCCAGCAGCGTAGATGGGGCCTCCTACAATGAGCAGTTCTTC. Translated: CASSVDGASYNEQFF.

This clone showed up just a few times. This chain uses TRBV29-1 with TRBJ1-5; a possible D gene is TRBD1 (5 bases). Trimming removed 4 bases at V and 3 bases at J, with 13 bases between. From germline, CDR1 is SQVTM and CDR2 ANQGSEA. The CDR3 totals 14 residues. This CDR3 reads CSVAPGTSNQPQHF. The CDR3 DNA follows: TGCAGCGTTGCCCCGGGGACTTCCAATCAGCCCCAGCATTTT.

Worth noting for this clone: At the DNA level, this CDR3 is encoded by other sequences in the same sample as well. The rearrangement links TRBV9 to TRBJ2-1, with 7 bases identical to TRBD1. After removal of 0 bases from V and 7 bases from J, the junction contained 7 bases not matched to a gene. The germline CDR1 and CDR2 sequences are SGDLS and YYNGEE. The CDR3 runs to 15 residues. The CDR3 region is CASSVEGTEYNEQFF. For the CDR3, the DNA is TGTGCCAGCAGCGTAGAAGGGACAGAATATAATGAGCAGTTCTTC.

This sequence joins TRBV5-3 and TRBJ1-2; 10 bases match TRBD1. TRBV5-3 is reported as an ORF; its role is uncertain. Trimming at V came to 4 bases and at J to 6 bases, leaving 3 bases not matched to a gene. This CDR3 contains 13 residues. CDR3 nucleotides: TGTGCCAGAAGCCGCGGACAGGGGGATGGCTACACCTTC. This sequence encodes CARSRGQGDGYTF.

This clone was detected only a few times. The chain joins TRBV6-6 to TRBJ1-1, with D possibly TRBD1 on 6 matching bases. The CDR3 has 15 amino acids. Trimming stripped 4 bases from V and 3 bases from J, with 15 bases between. Germline V lookup: CDR1 MNHNY, CDR2 SVGAGI (reference sequence). The CDR3 DNA reads TGTGCCAGCAGTTTACCACAGGGTTTGGACACTGAAGCTTTCTTT. Amino acid sequence: CASSLPQGLDTEAFF.